This T cell receptor (beta chain) was recorded in a study of cytotoxic CD8 clonotypes in ibrutinib-treated CLL. Whole-study context: Response specimens were obtained following a median treatment duration of roughly 11 months, with a range of 6 to 36. General study findings and limits: A rise in clonality was seen at ibrutinib response, and a fall back toward baseline was seen at progression.

Clones were sequenced by immunoSEQ multiplex PCR, and TCRdb holds only the in-frame ones, with some missing. The table lists more than 200,000 clones, around 70% of them singletons. As to this clone: Its antigen is unknown.

This CDR3 spans 12 amino acids. V was shortened by 1 base and J by 6 bases, with 7 bases between the two germline ends. The germline CDR1 and CDR2 sequences are MNHEY and SVGAGI. The sequence was collected from a human donor with chronic lymphocytic leukemia. The chain combines TRBV6-5 with TRBJ2-7; D possibly corresponds to TRBD2 (5 bases). This sample comprised PBMCs, obtained after 24 months of ibrutinib treatment. The CDR3 is CASSYYRGEQYF. Written as DNA, the CDR3 is TGTGCCAGCAGTTACTATCGGGGCGAGCAGTACTTC.